The present entry profiles one T cell receptor (beta chain) with its context. This entry comes from a study of T cell changes during pregnancy in multiple sclerosis. Produced via immunoSEQ multiplex PCR; TCRdb's table is partial and in-frame only. Altogether some 90,000 clones are present, 91% being singletons, with the ten largest covering around 1.7%. With 1 base clipped from V and 8 bases from J, the junction kept 11 bases outside the gene matches. This CDR3 comprises 17 residues. Per germline, CDR1 MDHEN and CDR2 SYDVKM. The rearrangement links TRBV28 to TRBJ1-2, with 12 bases fitting TRBD1. The source material was peripheral blood, sampled after pregnancy. The TCR sequence derives from a female donor in good health, enrolled as a control in a pregnancy study. The CDR3 reads CASSLFPKGQGADGYTF. The CDR3 DNA sequence: TGTGCCAGCAGTTTATTCCCGAAGGGACAGGGGGCGGACGGCTACACCTTC.